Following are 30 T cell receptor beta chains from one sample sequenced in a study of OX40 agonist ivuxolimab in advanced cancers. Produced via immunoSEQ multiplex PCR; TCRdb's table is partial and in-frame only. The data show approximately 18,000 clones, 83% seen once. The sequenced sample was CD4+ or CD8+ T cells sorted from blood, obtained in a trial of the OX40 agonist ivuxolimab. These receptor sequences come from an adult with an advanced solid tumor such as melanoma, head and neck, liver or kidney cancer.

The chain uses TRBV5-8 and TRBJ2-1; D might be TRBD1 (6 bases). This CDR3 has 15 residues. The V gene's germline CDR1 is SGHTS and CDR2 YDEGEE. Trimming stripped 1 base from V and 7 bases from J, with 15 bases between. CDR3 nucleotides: TGTGCCAGCAGCTTGACAGGGATATGGCCAAATGAGCAGTTCTTC. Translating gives CASSLTGIWPNEQFF.

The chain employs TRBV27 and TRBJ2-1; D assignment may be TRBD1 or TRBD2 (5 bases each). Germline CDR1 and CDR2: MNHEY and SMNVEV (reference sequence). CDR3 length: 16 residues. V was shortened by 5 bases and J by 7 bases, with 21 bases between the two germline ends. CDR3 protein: CASSRSGSTGGNEQFF. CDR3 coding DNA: TGTGCCAGCAGTCGATCGGGATCTACAGGTGGGAATGAGCAGTTCTTC.

CDR3 bases: TGTGCCAGCAGCCCATGGGACAGACCAACCTACAATGAGCAGTTCTTC. Residues: CASSPWDRPTYNEQFF. The rearrangement uses TRBV7-9 and TRBJ2-1; 7 bases are a match to TRBD1. The CDR3 is 16 amino acids. V shed 5 bases, J shed 2 bases, and the junction held 9 bases outside the gene matches. Germline V gene data show CDR1 as SEHNR and CDR2 as FQNEAQ (reference sequence).

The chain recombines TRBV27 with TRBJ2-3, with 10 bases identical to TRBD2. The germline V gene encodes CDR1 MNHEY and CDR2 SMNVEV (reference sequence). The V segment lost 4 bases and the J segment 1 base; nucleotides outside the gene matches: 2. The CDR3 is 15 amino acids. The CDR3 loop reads CASSSGLAGTDTQYF. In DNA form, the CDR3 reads TGTGCCAGCAGTTCCGGACTAGCGGGCACAGATACGCAGTATTTT.

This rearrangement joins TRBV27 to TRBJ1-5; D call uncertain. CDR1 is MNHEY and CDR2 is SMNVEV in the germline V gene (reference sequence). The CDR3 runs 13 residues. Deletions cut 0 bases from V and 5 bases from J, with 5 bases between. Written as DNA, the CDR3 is TGTGCCAGCAGTTTATCTGTGGATCAGCCCCAGCATTTT. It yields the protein CASSLSVDQPQHF.

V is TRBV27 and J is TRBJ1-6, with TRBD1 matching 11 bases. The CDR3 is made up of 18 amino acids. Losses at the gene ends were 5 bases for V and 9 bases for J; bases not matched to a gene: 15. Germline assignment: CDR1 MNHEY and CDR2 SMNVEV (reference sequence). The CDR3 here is CASSTNPGQGDWISPLHF. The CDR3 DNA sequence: TGTGCCAGCAGTACAAATCCGGGACAGGGGGATTGGATTTCACCCCTCCACTTT.

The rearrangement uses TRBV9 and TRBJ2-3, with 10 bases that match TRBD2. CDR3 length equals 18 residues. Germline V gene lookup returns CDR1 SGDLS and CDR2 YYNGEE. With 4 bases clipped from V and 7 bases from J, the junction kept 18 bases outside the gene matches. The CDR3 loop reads CASSQPISLAGDPNTQYF. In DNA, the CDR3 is TGTGCCAGCAGCCAACCAATCTCGCTAGCGGGAGATCCAAATACGCAGTATTTT.

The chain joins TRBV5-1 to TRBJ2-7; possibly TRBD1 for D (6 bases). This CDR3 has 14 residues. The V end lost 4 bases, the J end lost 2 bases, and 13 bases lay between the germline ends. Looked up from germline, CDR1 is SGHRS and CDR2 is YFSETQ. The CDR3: CASSPDSPTYEQYF. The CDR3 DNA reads TGCGCCAGCAGCCCGGACAGTCCGACCTACGAGCAGTACTTC.

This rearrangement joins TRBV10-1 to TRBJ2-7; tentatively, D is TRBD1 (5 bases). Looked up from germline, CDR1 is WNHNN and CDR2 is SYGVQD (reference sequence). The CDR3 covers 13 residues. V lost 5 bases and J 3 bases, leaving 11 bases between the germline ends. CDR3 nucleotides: TGCGCCAGCAGTTCCGACAGCCACTACGAGCAGTACTTC. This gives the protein CASSSDSHYEQYF.

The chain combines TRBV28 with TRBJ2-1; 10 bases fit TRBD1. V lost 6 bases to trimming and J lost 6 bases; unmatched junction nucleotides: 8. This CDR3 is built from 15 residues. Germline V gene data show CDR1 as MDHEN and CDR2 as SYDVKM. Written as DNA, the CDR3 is TGTGCCAGCAGGCAGACAGGGGGCGTCCTCAATGAGCAGTTCTTC. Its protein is CASRQTGGVLNEQFF.

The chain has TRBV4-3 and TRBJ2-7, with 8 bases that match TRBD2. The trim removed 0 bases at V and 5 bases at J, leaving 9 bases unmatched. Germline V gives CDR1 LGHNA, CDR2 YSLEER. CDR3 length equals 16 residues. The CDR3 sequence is CASSQDRGGPYNEQYF. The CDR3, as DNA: TGCGCCAGCAGCCAAGATCGGGGGGGGCCTTACAACGAGCAGTACTTC.

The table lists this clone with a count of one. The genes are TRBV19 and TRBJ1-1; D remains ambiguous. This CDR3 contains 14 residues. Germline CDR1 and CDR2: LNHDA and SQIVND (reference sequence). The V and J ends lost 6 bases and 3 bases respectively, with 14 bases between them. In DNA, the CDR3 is TGTGCCAGTAGCTACCCGGGCTTGGACACTGAAGCTTTCTTT. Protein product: CASSYPGLDTEAFF.

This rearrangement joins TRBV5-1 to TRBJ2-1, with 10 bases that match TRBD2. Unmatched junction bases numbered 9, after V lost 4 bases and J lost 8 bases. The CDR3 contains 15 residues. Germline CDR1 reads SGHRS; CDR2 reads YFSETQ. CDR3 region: CASSQSGRADYEQFF. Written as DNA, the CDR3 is TGCGCCAGCAGCCAAAGCGGGAGGGCCGACTATGAGCAGTTCTTC.

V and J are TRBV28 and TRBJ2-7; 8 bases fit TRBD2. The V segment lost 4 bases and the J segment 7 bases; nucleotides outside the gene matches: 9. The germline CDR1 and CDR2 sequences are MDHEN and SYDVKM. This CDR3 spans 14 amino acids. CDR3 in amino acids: CASSSSGSPWEQYF. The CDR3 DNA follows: TGTGCCAGCAGTTCAAGCGGGAGCCCTTGGGAGCAGTACTTC.

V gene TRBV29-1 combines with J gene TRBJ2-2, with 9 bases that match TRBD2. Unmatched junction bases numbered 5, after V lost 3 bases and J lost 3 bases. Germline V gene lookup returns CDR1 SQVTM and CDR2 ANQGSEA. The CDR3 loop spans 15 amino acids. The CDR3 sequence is CSVESSGDYTGELFF. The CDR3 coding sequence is TGCAGCGTTGAGTCTAGCGGGGACTACACCGGGGAGCTGTTTTTT.

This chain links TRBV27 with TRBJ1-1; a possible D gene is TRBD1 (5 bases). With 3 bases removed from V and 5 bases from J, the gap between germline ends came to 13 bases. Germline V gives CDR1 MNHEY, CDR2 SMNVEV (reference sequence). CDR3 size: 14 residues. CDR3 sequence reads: CASSFKLGGTEAFF. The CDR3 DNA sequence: TGTGCCAGCAGTTTTAAATTGGGGGGTACTGAAGCTTTCTTT.

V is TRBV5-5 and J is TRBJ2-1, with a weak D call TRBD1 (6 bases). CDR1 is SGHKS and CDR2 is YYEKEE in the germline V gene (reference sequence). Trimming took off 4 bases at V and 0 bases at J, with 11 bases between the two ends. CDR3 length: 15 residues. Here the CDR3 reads CASSPGTFSYNEQFF. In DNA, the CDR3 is TGTGCCAGCAGCCCCGGGACATTCTCCTACAATGAGCAGTTCTTC. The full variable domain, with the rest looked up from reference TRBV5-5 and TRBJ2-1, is DAGVTQSPTHLIKTRGQQVTLRCSPISGHKSVSWYQQVLGQGPQFIFQYYEKEERGRGNFPDRFSARQFPNYSSELNVNALLLGDSALYLCASSPGTFSYNEQFFGPGTRLTVL.

The CDR3 bases are TGTGCCAGCAGTTCGCCCCGTTGGGTATCTGGGTACACTGAAGCTTTCTTT. It codes for CASSSPRWVSGYTEAFF. The chain recombines TRBV28 with TRBJ1-1, with D unclear. The V end was cut by 4 bases, the J end by 3 bases, with 21 bases between. Germline loops: CDR1 MDHEN, CDR2 SYDVKM. This CDR3 contains 17 residues.

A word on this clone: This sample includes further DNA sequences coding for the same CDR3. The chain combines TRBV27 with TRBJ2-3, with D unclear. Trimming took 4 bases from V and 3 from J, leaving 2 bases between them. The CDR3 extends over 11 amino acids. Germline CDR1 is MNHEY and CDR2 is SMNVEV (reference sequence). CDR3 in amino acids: CASSSTDTQYF. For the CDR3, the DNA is TGTGCCAGCAGTTCGACAGATACGCAGTATTTT.

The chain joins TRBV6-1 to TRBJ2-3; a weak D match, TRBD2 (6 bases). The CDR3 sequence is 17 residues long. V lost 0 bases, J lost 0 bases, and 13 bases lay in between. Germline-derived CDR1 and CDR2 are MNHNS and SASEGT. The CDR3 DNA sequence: TGTGCCAGCAGTGAAGCGGGAGCGGGTAGGAGCACAGATACGCAGTATTTT. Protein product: CASSEAGAGRSTDTQYF.

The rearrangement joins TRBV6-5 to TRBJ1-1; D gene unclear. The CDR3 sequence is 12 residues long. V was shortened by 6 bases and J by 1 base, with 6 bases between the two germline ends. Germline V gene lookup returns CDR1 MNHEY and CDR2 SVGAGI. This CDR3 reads CASRTQNTEAFF. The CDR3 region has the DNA TGTGCCAGCAGAACCCAGAACACTGAAGCTTTCTTT.

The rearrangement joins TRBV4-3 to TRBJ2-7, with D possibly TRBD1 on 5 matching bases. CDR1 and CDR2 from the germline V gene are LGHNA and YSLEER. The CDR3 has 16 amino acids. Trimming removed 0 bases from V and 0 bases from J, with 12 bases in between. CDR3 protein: CASSQEGRVSSYEQYF. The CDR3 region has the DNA TGCGCCAGCAGCCAAGAGGGCAGGGTAAGCTCCTACGAGCAGTACTTC.

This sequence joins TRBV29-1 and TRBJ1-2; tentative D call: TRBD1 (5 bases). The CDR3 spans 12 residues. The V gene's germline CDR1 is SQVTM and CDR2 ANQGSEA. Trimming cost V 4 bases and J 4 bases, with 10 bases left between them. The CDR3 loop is CSVGGERYGYTF. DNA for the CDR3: TGCAGCGTTGGAGGGGAGCGCTATGGCTACACCTTC. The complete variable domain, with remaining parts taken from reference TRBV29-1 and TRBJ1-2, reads SAVISQKPSRDICQRGTSLTIQCQVDSQVTMMFWYRQQPGQSLTLIATANQGSEATYESGFVIDKFPISRPNLTFSTLTVSNMSPEDSSIYLCSVGGERYGYTFGSGTRLTVV.

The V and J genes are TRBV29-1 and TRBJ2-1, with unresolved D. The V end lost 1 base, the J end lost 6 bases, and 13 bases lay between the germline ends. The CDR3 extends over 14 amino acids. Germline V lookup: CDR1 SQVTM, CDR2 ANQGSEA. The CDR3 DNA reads TGCAGCGTTGAAGGGGTTTGGGGTGGCAATGAGCAGTTCTTC. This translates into CSVEGVWGGNEQFF.

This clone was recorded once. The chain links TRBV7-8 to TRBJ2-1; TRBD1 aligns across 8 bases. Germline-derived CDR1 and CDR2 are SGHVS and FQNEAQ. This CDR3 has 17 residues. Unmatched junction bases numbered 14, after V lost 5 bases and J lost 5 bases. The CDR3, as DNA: TGTGCCAGCAGCGACGTTACAGGGGGAGAAGGCGACAATGAGCAGTTCTTC. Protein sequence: CASSDVTGGEGDNEQFF.

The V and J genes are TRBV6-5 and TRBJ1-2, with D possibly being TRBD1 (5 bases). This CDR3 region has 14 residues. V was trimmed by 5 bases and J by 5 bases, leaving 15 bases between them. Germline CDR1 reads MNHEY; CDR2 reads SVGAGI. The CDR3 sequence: CASSLMTEGYGYTF. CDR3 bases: TGTGCCAGCAGTCTTATGACAGAAGGATATGGCTACACCTTC.

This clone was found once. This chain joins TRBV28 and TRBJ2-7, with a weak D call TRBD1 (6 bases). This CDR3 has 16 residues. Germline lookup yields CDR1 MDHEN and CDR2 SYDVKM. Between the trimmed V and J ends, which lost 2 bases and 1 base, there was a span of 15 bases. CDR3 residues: CASSLIRTVDSYEQYF. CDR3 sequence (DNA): TGTGCCAGCAGTTTAATTAGGACAGTGGATTCCTACGAGCAGTACTTC.

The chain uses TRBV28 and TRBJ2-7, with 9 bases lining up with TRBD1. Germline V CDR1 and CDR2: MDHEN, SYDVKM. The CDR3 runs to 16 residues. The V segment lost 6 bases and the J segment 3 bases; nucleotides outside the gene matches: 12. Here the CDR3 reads CASSGAPGQGYYEQYF. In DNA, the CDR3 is TGTGCCAGCAGCGGAGCCCCGGGACAGGGCTACTACGAGCAGTACTTC.

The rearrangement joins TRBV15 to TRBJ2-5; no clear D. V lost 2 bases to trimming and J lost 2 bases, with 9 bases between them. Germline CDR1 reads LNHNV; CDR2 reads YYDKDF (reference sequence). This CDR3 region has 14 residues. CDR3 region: CATSRKALQETQYF. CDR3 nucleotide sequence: TGTGCCACCAGCAGAAAAGCGTTACAAGAGACCCAGTACTTC.

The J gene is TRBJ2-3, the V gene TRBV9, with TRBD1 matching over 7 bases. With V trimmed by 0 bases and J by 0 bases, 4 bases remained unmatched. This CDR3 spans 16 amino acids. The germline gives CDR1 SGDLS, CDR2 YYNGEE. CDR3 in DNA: TGTGCCAGCAGCGTAGGAGACAGGGAGAGCACAGATACGCAGTATTTT. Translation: CASSVGDRESTDTQYF.